Given below is one T cell receptor (beta chain) in context. Profiling relied on immunoSEQ multiplex PCR, and the TCRdb table lists in-frame clones only, not all of them. The table lists 120,000 or so clones, around 85% of them singletons. Germline CDR1 reads LNHDA; CDR2 reads SQIVND (reference sequence). The V end lost 3 bases, the J end lost 0 bases, and 14 bases lay between the germline ends. CDR3 length: 16 amino acids. The data were taken from a study of blood T cell repertoires in COVID-19. At the level of the study: From T cells, B-cell-depleted T cells, or PBMCs came the material, which was cDNA or gDNA.

This rearrangement joins TRBV19 to TRBJ1-1; no firm D call. The origin of this receptor is a young man with COVID-19, enrolled during active disease. Sample: peripheral blood. CDR3 loop: CASSIPEGSMNTEAFF. As DNA, the CDR3 is TGTGCCAGTAGTATCCCCGAGGGAAGTATGAACACTGAAGCTTTCTTT.